This T cell receptor beta chain was profiled in a study of CD8+CD57+ T cells in acquired aplastic anemia. Across the study: Sorting CD4+ and CD8+ cells gave DNA averaging approximately 3 ug. Healthy donors averaged around 10 million reads for CD4+ cells. Study conclusions and caveats: The study identified under 30 CD8+ CDR3 sequences shared by patients and controls. Controls did not differ significantly from patients in CD8+ Simpson's diversity.

According to the study, genomic DNA was the template for TCR beta VDJ and CDR3 profiling. Via MiXCR, TCRdb re-called the reads, giving one row per CDR3 protein. The table includes 150,000 to 200,000 distinct CDR3 sequences, 35% to 50% detected once. V was clipped by 2 bases and J by 8 bases; unmatched bases: 8. Germline-derived CDR1 and CDR2 are SNHLY and FYNNEI. This CDR3 has 14 amino acids. About this clonotype: The antigen is unknown.

What was sequenced was sorted CD4+, CD8+, or CD8+CD57+ T cells (not recorded which) from PBMCs. The clonotype was recovered from a human donor in good health. The chain recombines TRBV2 with TRBJ1-1, with TRBD1 identical over 7 bases. This chain's CDR3 is CASSEMSRTGEAFF. For the CDR3, the DNA is TGTGCCAGCAGTGAAATGTCGCGGACAGGAGAAGCTTTCTTT. Combining the CDR3 with reference TRBV2 and TRBJ1-1 gives the whole variable domain EPEVTQTPSHQVTQMGQEVILRCVPISNHLYFYWYRQILGQKVEFLVSFYNNEISEKSEIFDDQFSVERPDGSNFTLKIRSTKLEDSAMYFCASSEMSRTGEAFFGQGTRLTVV.